Listed below are T cell receptor beta chains from one sample, sequenced in a study of immune heterogeneity within non-small cell lung tumors. TCRdb reprocessed the multiplex PCR reads via MiXCR and lists one record per CDR3 protein. The repertoire holds fewer than 14,000 distinct CDR3 sequences, roughly 30% seen once, with roughly a fifth in the top ten. The sequencing input was lung tumor tissue. The origin of the receptors is a woman aged 45-65 years with non-small cell lung cancer. Both conserved end residues are part of each CDR3. Each record gives: J gene, D gene, V gene, clone size, CDR3 DNA, CDR3 protein. A D gene is named only where the DNA matches it firmly. Clone size is shown for a subset of rows, as once, few, many or a class of expanded clone.

J: TRBJ1-1
D: TRBD1
V: TRBV15
size: many
DNA: TGTGCCACCAGGAGGGGACAGGTGAACACTGAAGCTTTCTTT
CDR3: CATRRGQVNTEAFF

J: TRBJ2-1
D: TRBD2
V: TRBV24-1
size: many
DNA: TGTGCCACCAGTGACCCGACTAGCGGGGGGTACAATGAGCAGTTCTTC
CDR3: CATSDPTSGGYNEQFF

J: TRBJ2-1
D: TRBD2
V: TRBV20-1
size: -
DNA: TGCAGTGCTACCAGACTAGCGGGAGAATACAATGAGCAGTTCTTC
CDR3: CSATRLAGEYNEQFF

J: TRBJ2-1
D: TRBD2
V: TRBV19
size: many
DNA: TGTGCCAGTAGTATAGCCTGGACTAGCGGACCCTACAATGAGCAGTTCTTC
CDR3: CASSIAWTSGPYNEQFF

J: TRBJ2-7
D: TRBD1
V: TRBV20-1
size: -
DNA: TGCAGTGCTAGAGGGACAGGGGGCTACGCGGAGTACTTC
CDR3: CSARGTGGYAEYF

J: TRBJ1-4
D: TRBD1
V: TRBV5-1
size: many
DNA: TGCGCCAGCAGCTTGGCCGTCGGGACAGGGGGAGAAAAACTGTTTTTT
CDR3: CASSLAVGTGGEKLFF

J: TRBJ1-6
D: TRBD1
V: TRBV2
size: many
DNA: TGTGCCAGCAGGGGACAGGGTTATTCACCCCTCCACTTT
CDR3: CASRGQGYSPLHF

J: TRBJ1-6
D: -
V: TRBV4-2
size: few
DNA: TGTGCCAGCAGCCAAGATTTGGGGCAGGGGACTTCACCCCTCCACTTT
CDR3: CASSQDLGQGTSPLHF

J: TRBJ2-4
D: -
V: TRBV6-1
size: many
DNA: TGTGCCAGCAGTTTCCAGGTCTACGACATTCAGTACTTC
CDR3: CASSFQVYDIQYF

J: TRBJ2-6
D: -
V: TRBV28
size: few
DNA: TGTGCCAGCAGTTTAGGGTTTCTCTGGGGCCAACGTCTCAGGTCCCTGACTTTC
CDR3: CASSLGFLWGQRLRSLTF

J: TRBJ2-5
D: TRBD1
V: TRBV20-1
size: -
DNA: TGCAGTGCCCCGGTCCGGGACAGTCAGTACTTC
CDR3: CSAPVRDSQYF

J: TRBJ1-2
D: TRBD1
V: TRBV6-5
size: medium-sized
DNA: TGTGCCAGCAGTTACTCGGGGGACAGGGGGTACTATGGCTACACCTTC
CDR3: CASSYSGDRGYYGYTF

J: TRBJ1-2
D: -
V: TRBV6-1
size: many
DNA: TGTGCCAGCAGTTGGGCAGTAAGTGGTGGCTACACCTTC
CDR3: CASSWAVSGGYTF

J: TRBJ1-2
D: -
V: TRBV5-5
size: -
DNA: TGTGCCAGCAGCATCATCCTCATCCCCGGGGCCCATCCAGGCTACACCTTC
CDR3: CASSIILIPGAHPGYTF

J: TRBJ2-1
D: TRBD2
V: TRBV12-3/TRBV12-4
size: few
DNA: TGTGCCAGCAGTCTTCTTACGGGAGGGAACAATGAGCAGTTCTTC
CDR3: CASSLLTGGNNEQFF

J: TRBJ2-1
D: TRBD2
V: TRBV24-1
size: many
DNA: TGTGCCACCAGTGATCACCGCCTCGGGCTAGCGGGAGACAATGAGCAGTTCTTC
CDR3: CATSDHRLGLAGDNEQFF

J: TRBJ2-7
D: -
V: TRBV20-1
size: many
DNA: TGCAGTGCTAAAGACGGTACCTACGAGCAGTACTTC
CDR3: CSAKDGTYEQYF

J: TRBJ1-5
D: -
V: TRBV19
size: few
DNA: TGTGCCAGTAGTATAGATCGTCGCAATCAGCCCCAGCATTTT
CDR3: CASSIDRRNQPQHF

J: TRBJ2-3
D: -
V: TRBV27
size: few
DNA: TGTGCCAGCAGTTTCATAGATACGCAGTATTTT
CDR3: CASSFIDTQYF

J: TRBJ2-1
D: TRBD2
V: TRBV27
size: many
DNA: TGTGCCAGCAGGAGACTAGCGGGGAGCTCCTACAATGAGCAGTTCTTC
CDR3: CASRRLAGSSYNEQFF

J: TRBJ2-5
D: -
V: TRBV15
size: many
DNA: TGTGCCACCAGCAGAGAAAGTCCGGAAGAGACCCAGTACTTC
CDR3: CATSRESPEETQYF

J: TRBJ2-3
D: TRBD2
V: TRBV12-3/TRBV12-4
size: -
DNA: TGTGCCAGCAGCCCGACTAGCGGTAGACCAGATACGCAGTATTTT
CDR3: CASSPTSGRPDTQYF

J: TRBJ1-6
D: TRBD1
V: TRBV27
size: -
DNA: TGTGCCAGCAGTACAAATAGGGGGCCCCCTCCCCTCCACTTT
CDR3: CASSTNRGPPPLHF

J: TRBJ1-4
D: -
V: TRBV6-1
size: few
DNA: TGTGCCAGCAGCCAACAGGGCTTTAATGAAAAACTGTTTTTT
CDR3: CASSQQGFNEKLFF

J: TRBJ2-4
D: TRBD1
V: TRBV28
size: few
DNA: TGTGCCAGCAGTTTACCCAGGGGGAAAAACATTCAGTACTTC
CDR3: CASSLPRGKNIQYF

J: TRBJ2-6
D: -
V: TRBV28
size: few
DNA: TGTGCCAGCAGTCCCCTACGTCGTCGGGGGGCCAACGTCCTGACTTTC
CDR3: CASSPLRRRGANVLTF

J: TRBJ1-4
D: -
V: TRBV20-1
size: many
DNA: TGCAGTGCCCTAAAAGGGAATGAAAAACTGTTTTTT
CDR3: CSALKGNEKLFF

J: TRBJ2-1
D: -
V: TRBV20-1
size: -
DNA: TGCAGTGCTCTATCCGGGACACTAAACAATGAGCAGCTCTTC
CDR3: CSALSGTLNNEQLF

J: TRBJ1-4
D: -
V: TRBV4-1
size: medium-sized
DNA: TGCGCCAGCAGCCAAGATTTAGGGCCCTCAGAAAAACTGTTTTTT
CDR3: CASSQDLGPSEKLFF

J: TRBJ1-1
D: -
V: TRBV28
size: -
DNA: TGTGCCAGCAGTTCATGGGCGGGGGAGGAGGCTTTCTTT
CDR3: CASSSWAGEEAFF

J: TRBJ2-1
D: -
V: TRBV28
size: few
DNA: TGTGCCAGCAGTTCCCTTCAGGGGAACAGTTACAATGAGCAGTTCTTC
CDR3: CASSSLQGNSYNEQFF

J: TRBJ1-1
D: -
V: TRBV19
size: many
DNA: TGTGCCAGTAGGGGTACAGGGAACACTGAAGCTTTCTTT
CDR3: CASRGTGNTEAFF

J: TRBJ1-1
D: -
V: TRBV12-3/TRBV12-4
size: -
DNA: TGTGCCAGCAGTCCCCGAGCCCCGAACACTGAAGCTTTCTTT
CDR3: CASSPRAPNTEAFF

J: TRBJ2-5
D: -
V: TRBV7-6
size: -
DNA: TGTGCCAGCAGCTTAGATTCGGGTTGGGGAGAGACCCAGTACTTC
CDR3: CASSLDSGWGETQYF

J: TRBJ1-2
D: TRBD1
V: TRBV4-1
size: medium-sized
DNA: TGCGCCAGCAGCCAAATCACAGGGGGAGGGGGCTACACCTTC
CDR3: CASSQITGGGGYTF

J: TRBJ2-2
D: -
V: TRBV12-3/TRBV12-4
size: -
DNA: TGTGCCAGCATTTTTCTAGGCGGTGGCACCGGGGAGCTGTTTTTT
CDR3: CASIFLGGGTGELFF

J: TRBJ1-3
D: -
V: TRBV7-9
size: few
DNA: TGTGCCAGCAGCCCCCGCTTCGCTGGAAACACCATATATTTT
CDR3: CASSPRFAGNTIYF

J: TRBJ1-6
D: TRBD1
V: TRBV7-3
size: -
DNA: TGTGCCAGCATCTTAAATGGGGTGTGGACAGGGTATAATTCACCCCTCCACTTT
CDR3: CASILNGVWTGYNSPLHF

J: TRBJ2-7
D: -
V: TRBV19
size: many
DNA: TGTGCCAGTAGTCCCCCTCAGGGCTACGAGCAGTACTTC
CDR3: CASSPPQGYEQYF

J: TRBJ2-3
D: -
V: TRBV24-1
size: many
DNA: TGTGCCACCAGTCGGACACCCGCCGATACGCAGTATTTT
CDR3: CATSRTPADTQYF